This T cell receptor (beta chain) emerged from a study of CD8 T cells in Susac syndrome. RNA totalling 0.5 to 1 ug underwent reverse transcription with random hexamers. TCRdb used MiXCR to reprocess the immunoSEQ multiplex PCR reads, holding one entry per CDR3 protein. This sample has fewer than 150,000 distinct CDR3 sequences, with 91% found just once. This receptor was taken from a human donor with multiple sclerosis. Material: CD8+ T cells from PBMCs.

CDR3 protein: CAIGPRPYNEQFF. The CDR3 DNA reads TGTGCCATAGGGCCTAGACCATACAATGAGCAGTTCTTC. V and J are TRBV19 and TRBJ2-1; D is unclear. This CDR3 has 13 amino acids. V gave up 10 bases and J gave up 4 bases, with 14 bases separating them. Germline lookup yields CDR1 LNHDA and CDR2 SQIVND (reference sequence).